This TCR beta chain came from a study of cytomegalovirus exposure and HLA in healthy donors. Generated by immunoSEQ multiplex PCR, the TCRdb table keeps only in-frame clones and is missing some. The sample includes approximately 160,000 clones, 85% to 90% of them seen just once. As for this clone: Antigen unknown.

This CDR3 region has 13 residues. The V and J ends lost 11 bases and 3 bases respectively, with 14 bases between them. Germline CDR1 is MDHEN and CDR2 is SYDVKM. Points from the study as a whole: It was confirmed in vitro that three of the CMV-associated chains were specific for CMV antigens. Most sequenced TCRs were rare (though some public TCRs occurred in many donors).

This receptor was obtained from a woman aged 18-29 years in good health and CMV-seropositive. The sequenced sample was PBMCs. The V gene is TRBV28, the J gene TRBJ2-4; weak D call: TRBD1 (5 bases). The CDR3 DNA is TGTGCCTCCGGCAGGGTCGGCAAAAACATTCAGTACTTC. Protein: CASGRVGKNIQYF.